These 2 T cell receptor beta chains share one sample of origin, sequenced in a study of blood T cell repertoires in COVID-19. Libraries were prepared by immunoSEQ multiplex PCR; TCRdb keeps only in-frame clonotypes and omits some of them. The sample lists a few hundred thousand clones; about 91% were seen once. Material for sequencing was peripheral blood. The source is a woman aged 55-69 years with acute or convalescent COVID-19.

The rearrangement joins TRBV9 to TRBJ2-1; the match to TRBD1 covers 7 bases. The J segment lost 4 bases and the V segment lost 4 bases, leaving 11 bases of the junction unmatched. There are 16 residues in the CDR3. In germline, CDR1 is SGDLS, CDR2 YYNGEE. This CDR3 reads CASSPEGQLLYNEQFF. The CDR3 DNA sequence: TGTGCCAGCAGCCCAGAGGGACAGCTTCTATACAATGAGCAGTTCTTC.

This clone has more than one count but fewer than ten. The rearrangement uses TRBV7-3 and TRBJ1-1; no clear D. Germline lookup yields CDR1 SGHTA and CDR2 FQGTGA. CDR3 size: 13 residues. With 5 bases removed from V and 1 base from J, the gap between germline ends came to 8 bases. CDR3 in amino acids: CASSPTANTEAFF. As DNA, the CDR3 is TGTGCCAGCAGCCCCACAGCGAACACTGAAGCTTTCTTT.